Detailed here is one TCR beta chain. Before being deemed recovered, Cohort 3 donors had two negative PCRs, clearance, or symptom resolution. The record originates from a study of blood T cell repertoires in COVID-19. Study details: Italy, Spain and the United States were the sources of the convalescent and acute COVID-19 samples.

CDR3 length: 11 amino acids. Per the germline V gene, CDR1 is ENHRY and CDR2 is SYGVKD. Trimming pared 3 bases from V and 14 bases from J, leaving 8 bases between. Sequenced by immunoSEQ multiplex PCR; TCRdb stores in-frame clones only, minus some. The sample shows approximately 200,000 clones, roughly 88% of them seen only once. The chain joins TRBV10-3 to TRBJ1-6; D gene unclear. This clonotype was sampled from a woman aged 25 to 45 who had recovered from COVID-19. Specimen: PBMCs or T cells enriched from blood (not recorded which). CDR3 protein: CAISDSRTLHF. The CDR3, as DNA: TGTGCCATCAGTGACTCCAGAACCCTCCACTTT.